What follows is one T cell receptor (beta chain) and its context. Its antigen remains unidentified. This sample was included in a study of cytomegalovirus exposure and HLA in healthy donors. The wider study: Within an early data release were about 85 million unique TCRs drawn from HLA-typed donors. General study findings and limits: HLA alleles were associated with 17,000 or so TCR beta sequences in a later analysis at 0.05 false discovery rate. An Asian-associated ancestry cluster reportedly showed fewer N-insertions than the approximately 660-donor mean in a later analysis. Highly shared variants forming one cluster were likely a sequencing artifact.

In the PCR, 60 Vbeta and 13 Jbeta primers were used. Data came from immunoSEQ multiplex PCR; TCRdb stores just in-frame clones and leaves some out. The sample contains under 200,000 clones, around three quarters of which appear only once. The sequencing sample was made of PBMCs. This TCR derives from a man aged 35-49 years in good health and CMV-seronegative.

As DNA, the CDR3 is TGTGCCAGCCGGAACACTTGGGGACAGCTAGGTGAAGCTTTCTTT. Its protein product is CASRNTWGQLGEAFF. The rearrangement links TRBV5-8 to TRBJ1-1, with TRBD1 matching 7 bases. In germline, CDR1 is SGHTS, CDR2 YDEGEE. The CDR3 runs 15 residues. V lost 7 bases, J lost 7 bases, and 16 bases stayed unmatched.